The 7 T cell receptor beta chains below all came from one sample that was sequenced in a study of CD4 T cells in relation to SARS-CoV-2 and coronaviruses (dated by TCRdb to about 2021). Receptor libraries were prepared by the immunoSEQ multiplex PCR assay. TCRdb holds this immuneACCESS table with in-frame rearrangements only. Some clones are missing; in checked studies, unresolved V genes explain under half, and the rest has no known cause. This sample has roughly 26,000 clones in its table, and roughly 70% of those were observed once. Around 13% of the sample comes from the top ten. CD4+ T cells from unexposed donors were collected before the COVID-19 pandemic (2011-2018). After more than nine days of culture, CD4+ T cells were isolated with the EasySep CD4+ T cell isolation kit. What these receptors recognize is not known. Material for sequencing was CD4+ T cells from PBMCs, cultured in vitro. The receptors derive from a human donor in good health.

The chain couples TRBV19 to TRBJ2-1; 14 bases match TRBD2. The ends lost 6 bases at V and 7 bases at J; junction bases unmatched: 8. Germline-derived CDR1 and CDR2 are LNHDA and SQIVND (reference sequence). The CDR3 totals 16 residues. The CDR3 nucleotides read TGTGCCAGTAGCCTGGGAAGACTAGCGGGAGGGAATGAGCAGTTCTTC. Translating it yields CASSLGRLAGGNEQFF.

V usage is TRBV11-2 and J usage is TRBJ2-7; TRBD2 aligns across 9 bases. CDR1 is SGHAT and CDR2 is FQNNGV in the germline V gene. CDR3 length: 14 residues. V lost 5 bases and J lost 2; bases outside the gene matches: 4. The CDR3, as DNA: TGTGCCAGCAGCCCCTTAGCGGGAGCCTACGAGCAGTACTTC. Protein: CASSPLAGAYEQYF.

This clone was counted a single time. The chain combines TRBV7-9 with TRBJ1-5, with 9 bases identical to TRBD1. The CDR3 sequence is 14 residues long. CDR1 is SEHNR, CDR2 FQNEAQ, per germline (reference sequence). V gave up 6 bases and J gave up 6 bases; unmatched junction bases: 6. CDR3 DNA: TGTGCCAGCAGTCGGACAGGGGAGCGTCAGCCCCAGCATTTT. This sequence encodes CASSRTGERQPQHF.

The chain combines TRBV18 with TRBJ2-3; TRBD2 matches at 7 bases. V trimming: 2 bases; J trimming: 5 bases; junction bases outside the gene matches: 4. This CDR3 has 14 amino acids. Germline V gives CDR1 KGHSH, CDR2 LQKENI. The CDR3 sequence: CASSPSGVVDTQYF. In DNA form, the CDR3 reads TGTGCCAGCTCACCAAGCGGGGTCGTAGATACGCAGTATTTT.

The rearrangement links TRBV3-1 (or the pseudogene TRBV3-2) to TRBJ2-1; 14 positions match TRBD2. This CDR3 contains 17 residues. The V segment lost 2 bases and the J segment 6 bases; nucleotides outside the gene matches: 6. Germline CDR1 is LGHDT and CDR2 is YNNKEL (reference sequence). The CDR3 region is CASSQRGGTSGSNEQFF. The CDR3 DNA sequence: TGTGCCAGCAGCCAAAGAGGGGGGACTAGCGGGAGCAATGAGCAGTTCTTC.

This clone was detected only once. The chain carries TRBV10-3 and TRBJ1-6; the match to TRBD1 covers 8 bases. From germline, CDR1 is ENHRY and CDR2 SYGVKD. The CDR3 sequence is 15 residues long. The trim removed 10 bases at V and 2 bases at J, leaving 7 bases unmatched. The CDR3 nucleotides read TGTGCCAGCAGACAGGGGTTTGCCTATAATTCACCCCTCCACTTT. As protein: CASRQGFAYNSPLHF.

This clone was recorded once. The chain has TRBV2 and TRBJ2-7, with D possibly being TRBD2 (5 bases). CDR3 size: 12 residues. Trimming removed 7 bases from V and 3 bases from J, with 10 bases in between. Per the germline V gene, CDR1 is SNHLY and CDR2 is FYNNEI. Here the CDR3 reads CASMGSVYEQYF. Written as DNA, the CDR3 is TGTGCCAGCATGGGTAGCGTCTACGAGCAGTACTTC.